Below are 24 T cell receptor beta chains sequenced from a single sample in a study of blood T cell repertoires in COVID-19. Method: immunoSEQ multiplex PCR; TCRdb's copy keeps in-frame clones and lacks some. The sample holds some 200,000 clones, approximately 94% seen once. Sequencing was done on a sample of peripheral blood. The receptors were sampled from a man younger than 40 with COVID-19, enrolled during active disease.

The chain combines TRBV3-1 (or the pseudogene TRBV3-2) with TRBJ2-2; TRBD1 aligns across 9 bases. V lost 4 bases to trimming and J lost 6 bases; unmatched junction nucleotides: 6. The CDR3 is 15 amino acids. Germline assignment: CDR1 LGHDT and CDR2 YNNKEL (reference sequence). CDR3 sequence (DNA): TGTGCCAGCAGCCTCCGGGACAGGGCTGCCGGGGAGCTGTTTTTT. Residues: CASSLRDRAAGELFF.

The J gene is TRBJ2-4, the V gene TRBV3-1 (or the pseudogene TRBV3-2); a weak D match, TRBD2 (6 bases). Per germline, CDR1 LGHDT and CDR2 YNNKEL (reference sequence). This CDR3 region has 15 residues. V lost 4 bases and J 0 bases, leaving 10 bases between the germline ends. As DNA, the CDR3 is TGTGCCAGCAGCCGGGGGGAGCTAGCCAAAAACATTCAGTACTTC. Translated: CASSRGELAKNIQYF.

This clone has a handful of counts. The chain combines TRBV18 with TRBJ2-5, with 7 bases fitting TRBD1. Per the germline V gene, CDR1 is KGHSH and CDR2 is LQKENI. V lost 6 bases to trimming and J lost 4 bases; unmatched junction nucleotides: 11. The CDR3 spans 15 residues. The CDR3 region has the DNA TGTGCCAGCTCTAATCGACAGGGAGTGGGAGAGACCCAGTACTTC. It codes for CASSNRQGVGETQYF.

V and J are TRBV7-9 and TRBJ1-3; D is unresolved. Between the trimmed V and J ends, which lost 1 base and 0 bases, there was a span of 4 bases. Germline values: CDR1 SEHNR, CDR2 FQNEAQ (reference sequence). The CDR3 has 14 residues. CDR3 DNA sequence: TGTGCCAGCAGCTTAGGTAACTCTGGAAACACCATATATTTT. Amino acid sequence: CASSLGNSGNTIYF.

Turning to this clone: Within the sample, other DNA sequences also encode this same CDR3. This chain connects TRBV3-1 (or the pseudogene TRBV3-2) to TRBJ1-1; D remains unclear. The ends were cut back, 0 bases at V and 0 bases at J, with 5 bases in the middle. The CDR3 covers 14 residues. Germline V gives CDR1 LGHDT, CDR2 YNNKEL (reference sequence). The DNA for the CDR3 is TGTGCCAGCAGCCAAGAACAACTGAACACTGAAGCTTTCTTT. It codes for CASSQEQLNTEAFF.

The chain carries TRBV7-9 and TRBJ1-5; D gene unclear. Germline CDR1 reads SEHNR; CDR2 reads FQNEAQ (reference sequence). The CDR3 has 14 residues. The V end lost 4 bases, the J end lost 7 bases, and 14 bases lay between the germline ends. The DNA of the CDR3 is TGTGCCAGCAGCTCCGGGCCCCGGGGACAGCCCCAGCATTTT. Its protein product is CASSSGPRGQPQHF. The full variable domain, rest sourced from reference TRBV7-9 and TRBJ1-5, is DTGVSQNPRHKITKRGQNVTFRCDPISEHNRLYWYRQTLGQGPEFLTYFQNEAQLEKSRLLSDRFSAERPKGSFSTLEIQRTEQGDSAMYLCASSSGPRGQPQHFGDGTRLSIL.

In DNA, the CDR3 is TGTGCCAGCAGCCAAGGTATAGGACAAGCCTACAATGAGCAGTTCTTC. Translated: CASSQGIGQAYNEQFF. The J gene is TRBJ2-1, the V gene TRBV3-1 (or the pseudogene TRBV3-2), with D possibly being TRBD1 (5 bases). Trimming shortened V by 1 base and J by 2 bases, and 12 bases separated the two germline ends. The CDR3 runs 16 residues. The germline V gene encodes CDR1 LGHDT and CDR2 YNNKEL (reference sequence).

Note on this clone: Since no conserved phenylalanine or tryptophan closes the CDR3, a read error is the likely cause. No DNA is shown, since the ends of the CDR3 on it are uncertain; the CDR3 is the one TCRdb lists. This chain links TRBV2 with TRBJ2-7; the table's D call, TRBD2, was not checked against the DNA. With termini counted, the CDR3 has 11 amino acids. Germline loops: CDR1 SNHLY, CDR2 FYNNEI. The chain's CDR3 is CASSAEGTAKD.

CDR3 residues: CASSTATGVTEAFF. In DNA form, the CDR3 reads TGTGCCAGCAGTACAGCGACAGGGGTTACTGAAGCTTTCTTT. The chain is built from TRBV6-6 and TRBJ1-1, with TRBD1 identical over 8 bases. The V gene's germline CDR1 is MNHNY and CDR2 SVGAGI (reference sequence). The trim removed 5 bases at V and 5 bases at J, leaving 7 bases unmatched. The CDR3 contains 14 residues.

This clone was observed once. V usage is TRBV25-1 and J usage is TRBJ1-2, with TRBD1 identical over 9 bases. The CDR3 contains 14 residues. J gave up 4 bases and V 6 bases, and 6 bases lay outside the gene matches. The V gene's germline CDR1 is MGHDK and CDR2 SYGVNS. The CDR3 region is CASRDGTGLYGYTF. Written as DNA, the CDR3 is TGTGCCAGCAGAGACGGGACAGGGCTCTATGGCTACACCTTC.

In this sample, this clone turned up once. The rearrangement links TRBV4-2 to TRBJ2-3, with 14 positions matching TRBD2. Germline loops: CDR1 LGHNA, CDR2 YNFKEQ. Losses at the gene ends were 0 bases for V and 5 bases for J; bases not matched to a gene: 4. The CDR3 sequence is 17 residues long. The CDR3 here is CASSQDWTSGGRDTQYF. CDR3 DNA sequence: TGTGCCAGCAGCCAAGATTGGACTAGCGGGGGGCGAGATACGCAGTATTTT.

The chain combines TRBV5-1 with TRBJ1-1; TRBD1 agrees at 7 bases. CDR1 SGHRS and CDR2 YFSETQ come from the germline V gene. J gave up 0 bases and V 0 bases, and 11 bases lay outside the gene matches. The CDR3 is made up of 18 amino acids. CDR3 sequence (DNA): TGCGCCAGCAGCTTGGGCCTGGGACAGACTCTGATGAACACTGAAGCTTTCTTT. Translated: CASSLGLGQTLMNTEAFF.

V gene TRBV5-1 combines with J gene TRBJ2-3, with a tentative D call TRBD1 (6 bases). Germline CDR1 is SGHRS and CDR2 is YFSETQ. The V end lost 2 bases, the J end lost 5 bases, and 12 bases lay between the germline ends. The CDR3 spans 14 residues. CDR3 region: CASSLQGYIDTQYF. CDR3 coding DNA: TGCGCCAGCAGCTTACAGGGTTACATAGATACGCAGTATTTT.

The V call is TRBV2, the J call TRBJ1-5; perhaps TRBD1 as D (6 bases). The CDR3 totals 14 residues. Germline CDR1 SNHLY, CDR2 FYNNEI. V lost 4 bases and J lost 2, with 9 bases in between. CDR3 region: CASSGAGGNQPQHF. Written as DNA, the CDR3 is TGTGCCAGCAGTGGGGCAGGGGGCAATCAGCCCCAGCATTTT.

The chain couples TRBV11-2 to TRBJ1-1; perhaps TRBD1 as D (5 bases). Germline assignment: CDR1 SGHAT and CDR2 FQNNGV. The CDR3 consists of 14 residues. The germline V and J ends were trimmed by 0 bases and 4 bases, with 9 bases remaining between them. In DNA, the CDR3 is TGTGCCAGCAGCTTAGAAGTGGGGGGCACTGAAGCTTTCTTT. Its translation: CASSLEVGGTEAFF.

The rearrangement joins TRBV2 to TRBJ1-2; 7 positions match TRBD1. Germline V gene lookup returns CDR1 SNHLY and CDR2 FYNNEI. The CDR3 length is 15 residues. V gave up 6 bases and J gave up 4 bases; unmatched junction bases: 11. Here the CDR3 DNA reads TGTGCCAGCAGCGACGGCGGGACAGCCCTCTATGGCTACACCTTC. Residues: CASSDGGTALYGYTF.

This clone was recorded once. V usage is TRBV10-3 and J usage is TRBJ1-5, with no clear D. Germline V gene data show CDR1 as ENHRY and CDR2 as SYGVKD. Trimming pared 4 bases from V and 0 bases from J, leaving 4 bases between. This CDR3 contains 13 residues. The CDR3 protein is CAISGNSNQPQHF. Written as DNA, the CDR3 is TGTGCCATCAGTGGTAATAGCAATCAGCCCCAGCATTTT.

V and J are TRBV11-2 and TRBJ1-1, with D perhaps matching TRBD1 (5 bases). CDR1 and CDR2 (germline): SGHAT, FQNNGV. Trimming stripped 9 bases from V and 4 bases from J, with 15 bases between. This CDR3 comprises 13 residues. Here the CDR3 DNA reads TGTGCCAGTCAGGGACTAATTGCCACTGAAGCTTTCTTT. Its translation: CASQGLIATEAFF.

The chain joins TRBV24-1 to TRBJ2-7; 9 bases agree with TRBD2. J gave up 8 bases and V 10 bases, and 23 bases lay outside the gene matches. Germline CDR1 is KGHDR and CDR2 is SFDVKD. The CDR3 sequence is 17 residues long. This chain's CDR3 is CATLRAGGFPRYTKQYF. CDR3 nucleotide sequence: TGTGCCACGCTACGAGCGGGGGGATTCCCGCGATATACGAAGCAGTACTTC.

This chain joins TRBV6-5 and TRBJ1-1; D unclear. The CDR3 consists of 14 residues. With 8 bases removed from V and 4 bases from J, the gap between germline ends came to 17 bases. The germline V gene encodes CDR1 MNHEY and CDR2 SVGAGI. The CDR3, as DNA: TGTGCCAGCTACCGACCGGGATTGGGCACTGAAGCTTTCTTT. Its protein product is CASYRPGLGTEAFF.

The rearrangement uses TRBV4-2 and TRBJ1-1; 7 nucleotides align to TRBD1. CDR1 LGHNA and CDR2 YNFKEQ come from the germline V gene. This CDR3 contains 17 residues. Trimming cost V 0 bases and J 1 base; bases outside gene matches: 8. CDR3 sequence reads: CASSQEPGNRGNTEAFF. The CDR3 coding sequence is TGTGCCAGCAGCCAAGAACCCGGAAACAGGGGGAACACTGAAGCTTTCTTT.

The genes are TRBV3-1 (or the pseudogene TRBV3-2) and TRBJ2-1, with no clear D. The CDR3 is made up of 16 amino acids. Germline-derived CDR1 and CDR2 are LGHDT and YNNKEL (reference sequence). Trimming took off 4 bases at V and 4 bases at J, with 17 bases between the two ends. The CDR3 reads CASSRFAADPYNEQFF. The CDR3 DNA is TGTGCCAGCAGCCGTTTTGCTGCGGATCCTTACAATGAGCAGTTCTTC.

The CDR3 DNA sequence: TGCGCCAGCAGCCAAGATTCCGGGTATTATGGCTACACCTTC. Translated, it gives CASSQDSGYYGYTF. The chain recombines TRBV4-1 with TRBJ1-2; no firm D call. Trimming shortened V by 0 bases and J by 5 bases, and 10 bases separated the two germline ends. Germline CDR1 MGHRA, CDR2 YSYEKL. The CDR3 loop spans 14 amino acids.

The CDR3 sequence is CASRDRGPRYEQYF. CDR3 sequence (DNA): TGTGCCAGCAGGGACAGGGGCCCTCGGTACGAGCAGTACTTC. The chain has TRBV6-5 and TRBJ2-7, with 9 bases that match TRBD1. This CDR3 is 14 amino acids long. Trimming took 6 bases from V and 4 from J; bases not matched to a gene: 7. Germline assignment: CDR1 MNHEY and CDR2 SVGAGI.